This TCR beta chain derives from a study of post-analysis software for immune sequencing data. Across the whole study: Several disease courses (relapsing-remitting, secondary progressive and progressive-relapsing) of multiple sclerosis were included. Study results and limitations: When patients were compared with controls, five TRBV segments were more frequent, TRBV5-6, TRBV5-1 and TRBV20-1 among them.

Germline trimming cut 10 bases from V and 3 bases from J; bases unmatched to any gene: 11. Germline V lookup: CDR1 ENHRY, CDR2 SYGVKD. The CDR3 totals 14 residues. TCR beta libraries were prepared from cDNA with unique molecular identifiers. TCRdb redid the calling of the PCR reads with MiXCR, one entry per CDR3 protein. In the table there are 600,000 to 750,000 distinct CDR3 sequences, over 45% of which are singletons. Comment on this clonotype: Its antigen is undetermined.

The chain carries TRBV10-3 and TRBJ1-2; 7 nucleotides agree with TRBD1. The material sequenced was blood. This receptor was obtained from a girl aged 2 to 10 with multiple sclerosis. The CDR3 nucleotides read TGTGCCACCCTGCTAACCGACAGGGACTATGGCTACACCTTC. The encoded protein is CATLLTDRDYGYTF.